The 31 T cell receptor beta chains presented below share a single source sample, sequenced in a study of OX40 agonist ivuxolimab in advanced cancers. TCRdb keeps only in-frame clones here, not all; method: immunoSEQ multiplex PCR. This table has about 70,000 clones, about nine tenths appearing once. The sequences come from CD4+ or CD8+ T cells sorted from blood, collected in a trial of the OX40 agonist ivuxolimab. These receptor sequences come from an adult with an advanced solid tumor such as melanoma, head and neck, liver or kidney cancer.

This chain connects TRBV5-6 to TRBJ2-5, with 12 bases matching TRBD2. Germline CDR1 reads SGHDT; CDR2 reads YYEEEE. V lost 4 bases to trimming and J lost 4 bases; unmatched junction nucleotides: 5. The CDR3 is 15 residues long. CDR3 protein: CASSILAGGRETQYF. The CDR3 nucleotides are TGTGCCAGCAGCATACTAGCGGGGGGCAGAGAGACCCAGTACTTC. The full variable domain, its missing parts supplied by reference TRBV5-6 and TRBJ2-5, is DAGVTQSPTHLIKTRGQQVTLRCSPKSGHDTVSWYQQALGQGPQFIFQYYEEEERQRGNFPDRFSGHQFPNYSSELNVNALLLGDSALYLCASSILAGGRETQYFGPGTRLLVL.

This clone was observed a few times. The gene calls are TRBV11-2 and TRBJ1-6; 9 nucleotides align to TRBD1. This CDR3 is 14 amino acids long. V lost 4 bases to trimming and J lost 10 bases; unmatched junction nucleotides: 5. Per germline, CDR1 SGHAT and CDR2 FQNNGV. Written as DNA, the CDR3 is TGTGCCAGCAGCTCCCGGACAGGGGTCTCACCCCTCCACTTT. It codes for CASSSRTGVSPLHF.

The chain joins TRBV7-6 to TRBJ2-5, with D possibly TRBD1 on 5 matching bases. CDR1 and CDR2 (germline): SGHVS, FNYEAQ. The CDR3 spans 14 residues. Between the trimmed V and J ends, which lost 7 bases and 7 bases, there was a span of 19 bases. The CDR3 coding sequence is TGTGCCAGCACCCCCGGACACCTTGTCTGGACCCAGTACTTC. It encodes CASTPGHLVWTQYF.

V and J are TRBV6-1 and TRBJ1-5; D is perhaps TRBD1 (6 bases). Per the germline V gene, CDR1 is MNHNS and CDR2 is SASEGT. V gave up 4 bases and J gave up 6 bases, with 10 bases separating them. The CDR3 consists of 13 residues. The CDR3 DNA sequence: TGTGCCAGCAGTGTTCGGGGGCTTCAGCCCCAGCATTTT. Translation gives CASSVRGLQPQHF.

V usage is TRBV7-8 and J usage is TRBJ2-5; D is possibly TRBD2 (5 bases). Germline CDR1 and CDR2: SGHVS and FQNEAQ. Trimming took 0 bases from V and 5 from J, leaving 13 bases between them. The CDR3 runs to 15 residues. This chain's CDR3 is CASSLAAVGRETQYF. The CDR3 DNA sequence: TGTGCCAGCAGCTTAGCAGCGGTAGGACGGGAGACCCAGTACTTC. Complete variable domain (other parts from reference TRBV7-8 and TRBJ2-5): GAGVSQSPRYKVAKRGQDVALRCDPISGHVSLFWYQQALGQGPEFLTYFQNEAQLDKSGLPSDRFFAERPEGSVSTLKIQRTQQEDSAVYLCASSLAAVGRETQYFGPGTRLLVL.

The CDR3 DNA is TGCGCCAGCAGAGGGACTAGGAACACAGATACGCAGTATTTT. Translated: CASRGTRNTDTQYF. V and J are TRBV4-1 and TRBJ2-3, with 8 nucleotides matching TRBD2. From germline, CDR1 is MGHRA and CDR2 YSYEKL. The junction had 4 bases not matched to a gene; V was cut back by 6 bases and J by 2 bases. This CDR3 has 14 residues.

J is TRBJ2-3 and V is TRBV9; TRBD1 matches 8 bases. Germline assignment: CDR1 SGDLS and CDR2 YYNGEE. The junction had 7 bases not matched to a gene; V was cut back by 2 bases and J by 2 bases. The CDR3 covers 16 residues. CDR3 region: CASSVVPGGDTDTQYF. CDR3 nucleotide sequence: TGTGCCAGCAGCGTCGTCCCAGGGGGCGACACAGATACGCAGTATTTT.

V usage is TRBV6-6 and J usage is TRBJ2-2, with 11 bases identical to TRBD2. The CDR3 runs 14 residues. With V trimmed by 11 bases and J by 5 bases, 7 bases remained unmatched. Germline values: CDR1 MNHNY, CDR2 SVGAGI (reference sequence). The CDR3 nucleotides read TGTGCCCTAGCGGGGGGTACAGGAACCGGGGAGCTGTTTTTT. Protein sequence: CALAGGTGTGELFF.

The chain recombines TRBV10-3 with TRBJ2-7; D call uncertain. CDR1 and CDR2 (germline): ENHRY, SYGVKD. V was trimmed by 6 bases and J by 1 base, leaving 10 bases between them. The CDR3 consists of 13 residues. CDR3 coding DNA: TGTGCCATCAGGAGGCTAAGTTCCTACGAGCAGTACTTC. Its translation is CAIRRLSSYEQYF.

V is TRBV6-1 and J is TRBJ1-6, with D uncertain. Trimming left V 2 bases short and J 9 bases short, with 14 bases between. This CDR3 is 15 amino acids long. Germline V gives CDR1 MNHNS, CDR2 SASEGT. The CDR3 sequence: CASSEIVMKTSPLHF. The CDR3, as DNA: TGTGCCAGCAGTGAAATTGTTATGAAAACTTCACCCCTCCACTTT.

This clone has just a few counts. The chain uses TRBV2 and TRBJ1-6; 8 positions match TRBD1. Germline CDR1 is SNHLY and CDR2 is FYNNEI. The CDR3 has 15 amino acids. Trimming took 2 bases from V and 10 from J; bases not matched to a gene: 7. The CDR3 nucleotides read TGTGCCAGCAGTGAACAGGGGGCGATGGGGTCACCCCTCCACTTT. It codes for CASSEQGAMGSPLHF.

The chain combines TRBV5-1 with TRBJ1-6; 8 nucleotides line up with TRBD1. Germline V gene sequence: CDR1 SGHRS, CDR2 YFSETQ. Trimming removed 7 bases from V and 8 bases from J; junction bases left unmatched: 5. The CDR3 is 13 residues long. CDR3 nucleotide sequence: TGCGCCAGCGCGGGACAGGATGATTCACCCCTCCACTTT. Translating gives CASAGQDDSPLHF.

V and J are TRBV7-9 and TRBJ2-1, with D possibly matching TRBD1 (6 bases). CDR3 length: 15 residues. Per the germline V gene, CDR1 is SEHNR and CDR2 is FQNEAQ (reference sequence). V lost 8 bases to trimming and J lost 5 bases, with 19 bases between them. CDR3 bases: TGTGCCAGCGCCCCAGGACAGATTGGGAACAATGAGCAGTTCTTC. Protein sequence: CASAPGQIGNNEQFF. Together with reference TRBV7-9 and TRBJ2-1, the CDR3 gives the full variable domain: DTGVSQNPRHKITKRGQNVTFRCDPISEHNRLYWYRQTLGQGPEFLTYFQNEAQLEKSRLLSDRFSAERPKGSFSTLEIQRTEQGDSAMYLCASAPGQIGNNEQFFGPGTRLTVL.

V usage is TRBV14 and J usage is TRBJ2-5; D possibly corresponds to TRBD1 (6 bases). The germline V gene has CDR1 SGHDN and CDR2 FVKESK. The CDR3 is 14 residues long. With 4 bases removed from V and 5 bases from J, the gap between germline ends came to 14 bases. The CDR3 protein is CASSRGQSGETQYF. The CDR3, as DNA: TGTGCCAGCAGCCGCGGACAGTCAGGGGAGACCCAGTACTTC.

This chain connects TRBV7-2 to TRBJ2-7, with TRBD2 as a possible D gene (5 bases). V lost 0 bases to trimming and J lost 4 bases, with 7 bases between them. There are 13 residues in the CDR3. The germline gives CDR1 SGHTA, CDR2 FQGNSA. CDR3 region: CASSLARAYEQYF. The CDR3 DNA reads as TGTGCCAGCAGCTTAGCGCGGGCATACGAGCAGTACTTC.

The J gene is TRBJ2-2, the V gene TRBV27, with D possibly matching TRBD2 (7 bases). Trimming cost V 3 bases and J 6 bases, with 14 bases left between them. CDR1 and CDR2 (germline): MNHEY, SMNVEV (reference sequence). This CDR3 comprises 15 residues. CDR3 nucleotides: TGTGCCAGCAGTTTCAAACAGGGAGGGCCCGGGGAGCTGTTTTTT. As protein: CASSFKQGGPGELFF.

This clone turned up a few times. This chain links TRBV30 with TRBJ1-1; D not resolved. Trimming took off 0 bases at V and 1 base at J, with 6 bases between the two ends. Germline CDR1 GTSNPN, CDR2 SVGIG (reference sequence). The CDR3 runs to 13 residues. CDR3 bases: TGTGCCTGGAGTGTGTGGCGGAACACTGAAGCTTTCTTT. Its protein is CAWSVWRNTEAFF.

The chain is built from TRBV5-1 and TRBJ2-1; the match to TRBD2 covers 9 bases. Germline CDR1 SGHRS, CDR2 YFSETQ. CDR3 length: 16 amino acids. The V and J ends lost 0 bases and 10 bases, in that order; junction bases with no gene match: 11. The CDR3 region has the DNA TGCGCCAGCAGCTTGGCCGGCTCGACCGGGACTAGCGAGCAGTTCTTC. Protein: CASSLAGSTGTSEQFF.

The J gene is TRBJ2-1, the V gene TRBV11-2; tentatively, D is TRBD1 (6 bases). CDR1 is SGHAT and CDR2 is FQNNGV in the germline V gene. V gave up 8 bases and J gave up 0 bases, with 17 bases separating them. The CDR3 loop spans 16 amino acids. The CDR3 loop is CASGNPGESSYNEQFF. CDR3 DNA: TGTGCCAGCGGGAACCCAGGGGAAAGCTCCTACAATGAGCAGTTCTTC.

This chain links TRBV5-1 with TRBJ2-5, with TRBD2 as a possible D gene (6 bases). The CDR3 is 15 amino acids. V was pared by 0 bases and J by 5 bases, with 14 bases between. The germline CDR1 and CDR2 sequences are SGHRS and YFSETQ. The CDR3 loop reads CASSLVSSERETQYF. DNA for the CDR3: TGCGCCAGCAGCTTGGTATCTAGCGAACGGGAGACCCAGTACTTC.

In the case of this clone: At one end the junction does not follow the germline gene, possibly because of a read error. The chain joins TRBV2 to TRBJ2-2; the D is unclear. The CDR3 extends over 15 amino acids. CDR1 is SNHLY, CDR2 FYNNEI, per germline. The CDR3 sequence is CASSQQPTKTGELFF. Written as DNA, the CDR3 is TGTGCCAGCAGTCAGCAGCCGACGAAAACCGGGGAGCTGTTTTTT.

This clone showed up just once. The chain joins TRBV29-1 to TRBJ2-1; 8 bases agree with TRBD1. CDR3 length: 10 amino acids. Germline-derived CDR1 and CDR2 are SQVTM and ANQGSEA. The V gene end was trimmed by 7 bases and the J gene end by 10 bases; junction bases not matched to a gene: 3. The CDR3 sequence: CSAGDREQFF. CDR3 nucleotides: TGCAGCGCTGGGGACAGGGAGCAGTTCTTC.

The chain couples TRBV4-1 to TRBJ2-5; D not certain. This CDR3 contains 13 residues. V was shortened by 0 bases and J by 10 bases, with 12 bases between the two germline ends. CDR1 MGHRA and CDR2 YSYEKL come from the germline V gene. The CDR3, as DNA: TGCGCCAGCAGCCAAGATCCCATGAACGGCCAGTACTTC. Translating it yields CASSQDPMNGQYF.

The rearrangement joins TRBV2 to TRBJ2-5; the D gene is possibly TRBD1 (5 bases). Trimming removed 2 bases at V and 4 bases at J, with 11 bases between. The CDR3 covers 14 residues. Germline CDR1 reads SNHLY; CDR2 reads FYNNEI. In nucleotides, the CDR3 is TGTGCCAGCAGTGAAAGGAGTAGGGGAGAGACCCAGTACTTC. Translating gives CASSERSRGETQYF.

V and J are TRBV10-1 and TRBJ2-7, with 11 bases identical to TRBD2. The CDR3 sequence is 14 residues long. The V gene's germline CDR1 is WNHNN and CDR2 SYGVQD (reference sequence). With V trimmed by 5 bases and J by 7 bases, 7 bases remained unmatched. The CDR3 loop is CASSTALAGGEQYF. The CDR3 bases are TGCGCCAGCAGTACCGCCCTAGCGGGGGGAGAGCAGTACTTC.

The V call is TRBV2, the J call TRBJ2-7; 11 bases align to TRBD1. The CDR3 is 13 amino acids. Trimming removed 7 bases from V and 4 bases from J; junction bases left unmatched: 3. Germline values: CDR1 SNHLY, CDR2 FYNNEI. This chain's CDR3 is CASTGQGGYEQYF. CDR3 in DNA: TGTGCCAGCACGGGACAGGGGGGGTACGAGCAGTACTTC.

This chain links TRBV7-9 with TRBJ1-1; D remains ambiguous. The CDR3 totals 15 residues. Deletions cut 0 bases from V and 1 base from J, with 9 bases between. In germline, CDR1 is SEHNR, CDR2 FQNEAQ (reference sequence). CDR3 in DNA: TGTGCCAGCAGCTTAGCCGGGATGAAGAACACTGAAGCTTTCTTT. It specifies CASSLAGMKNTEAFF.

The chain links TRBV5-1 to TRBJ2-2; D could derive from TRBD1 or TRBD2 (5 bases each). The CDR3 is made up of 15 amino acids. CDR1 and CDR2 from the germline V gene are SGHRS and YFSETQ. V dropped 4 bases and J dropped 2 bases, with 12 bases sitting between them. The CDR3 DNA reads as TGCGCCAGCAGCGCGACCGGGACCAACACCGGGGAGCTGTTTTTT. Translating it yields CASSATGTNTGELFF.

This chain links TRBV19 with TRBJ2-2, with 7 nucleotides matching TRBD2. V was pared by 5 bases and J by 6 bases, with 9 bases of the junction left unmatched. This CDR3 region has 15 residues. Per germline, CDR1 LNHDA and CDR2 SQIVND (reference sequence). The CDR3 DNA is TGTGCCAGTAGTTCTCGGACTAGTCGTTCCGGGGAGCTGTTTTTT. Encoded protein: CASSSRTSRSGELFF.

CDR3 residues: CASNQGATDTQYF. CDR3 in DNA: TGTGCCAGCAACCAGGGTGCCACAGATACGCAGTATTTT. V usage is TRBV2 and J usage is TRBJ2-3; D possibly corresponds to TRBD1 (5 bases). V gave up 7 bases and J gave up 2 bases, with 10 bases separating them. Germline values: CDR1 SNHLY, CDR2 FYNNEI. The CDR3 runs 13 residues.

This clone was observed a handful of times. The rearrangement joins TRBV6-5 to TRBJ1-6; 7 nucleotides agree with TRBD1. Germline CDR1 and CDR2: MNHEY and SVGAGI. CDR3 length equals 14 residues. Trimming removed 6 bases from V and 9 bases from J; junction bases left unmatched: 8. The CDR3 coding sequence is TGTGCCAGCAGCTTGACAGGGACTACTTCACCCCTCCACTTT. Amino acids: CASSLTGTTSPLHF.